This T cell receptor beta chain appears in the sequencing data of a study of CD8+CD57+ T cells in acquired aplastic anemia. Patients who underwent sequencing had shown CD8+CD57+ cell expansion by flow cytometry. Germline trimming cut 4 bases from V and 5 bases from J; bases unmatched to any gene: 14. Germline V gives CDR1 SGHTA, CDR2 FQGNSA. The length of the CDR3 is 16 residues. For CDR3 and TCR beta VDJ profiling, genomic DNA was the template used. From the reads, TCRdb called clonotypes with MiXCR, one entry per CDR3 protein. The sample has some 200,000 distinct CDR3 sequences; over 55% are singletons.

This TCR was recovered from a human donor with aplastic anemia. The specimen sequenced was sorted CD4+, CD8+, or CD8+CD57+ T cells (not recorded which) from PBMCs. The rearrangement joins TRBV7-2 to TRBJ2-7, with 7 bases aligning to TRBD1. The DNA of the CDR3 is TGTGCCAGCAGCTCACCCAGACAGGGTGGGGAAAACGAGCAGTACTTC. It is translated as CASSSPRQGGENEQYF.